This TCR beta chain stems from a study of cytomegalovirus exposure and HLA in healthy donors. For the study at large: One earlier analysis, a look at 150 million to 200 million T cells, found some 120 million unique TCR beta sequences.

The CDR3 runs 14 residues. The V gene's germline CDR1 is SGHTA and CDR2 FQGNSA. V was shortened by 2 bases and J by 3 bases, with 10 bases between the two germline ends. Note on this clone: The target antigen is unknown.

Findings and caveats of the study: Beyond CMV serostatus, there was no information to go on about immune exposure. Reported performance of the classifier showed diagnosis of cytomegalovirus status with high specificity and sensitivity. Later on, analysis showed that most CMV-associated TCR beta chains appeared to be HLA-restricted.

With 60 Vbeta and 13 Jbeta primers, the PCR was carried out. Measured with immunoSEQ multiplex PCR; TCRdb has only the in-frame clones, and not every one. Found here are some 150,000 clones, about four fifths of them singletons; the top ten hold around 0.99%. V gene TRBV7-2 combines with J gene TRBJ2-5, with D tentatively TRBD2 (5 bases). Sequences were obtained from PBMCs. This sequence originates from a male donor in good health and CMV-seronegative. The CDR3 DNA is TGTGCCAGCAGCTTAAGTTCGGGGAAAGAGACCCAGTACTTC. Its protein product is CASSLSSGKETQYF.